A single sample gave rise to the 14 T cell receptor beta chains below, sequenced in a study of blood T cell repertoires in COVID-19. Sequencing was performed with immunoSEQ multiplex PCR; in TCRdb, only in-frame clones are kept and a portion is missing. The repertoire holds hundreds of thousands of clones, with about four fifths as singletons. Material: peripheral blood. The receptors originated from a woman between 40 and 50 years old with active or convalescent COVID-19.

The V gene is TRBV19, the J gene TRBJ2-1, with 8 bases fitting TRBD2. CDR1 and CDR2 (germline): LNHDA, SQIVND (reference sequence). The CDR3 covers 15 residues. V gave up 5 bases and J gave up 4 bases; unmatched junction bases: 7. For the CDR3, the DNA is TGTGCCAGTAGTTTGGGGACTAGTCTTTACAATGAGCAGTTCTTC. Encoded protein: CASSLGTSLYNEQFF.

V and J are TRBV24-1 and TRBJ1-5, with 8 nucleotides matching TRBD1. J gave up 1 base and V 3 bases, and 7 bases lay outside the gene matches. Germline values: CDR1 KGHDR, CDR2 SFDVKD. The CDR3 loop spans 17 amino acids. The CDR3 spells CATSDEDRGASNQPQHF. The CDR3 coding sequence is TGTGCCACCAGTGATGAAGACAGGGGTGCGAGCAATCAGCCCCAGCATTTT.

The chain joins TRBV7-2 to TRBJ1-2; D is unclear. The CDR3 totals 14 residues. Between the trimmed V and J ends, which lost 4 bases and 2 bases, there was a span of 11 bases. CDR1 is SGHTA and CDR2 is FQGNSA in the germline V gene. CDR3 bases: TGTGCCAGCAGCTCAGCAGGAGGAAACTATGGCTACACCTTC. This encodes CASSSAGGNYGYTF.

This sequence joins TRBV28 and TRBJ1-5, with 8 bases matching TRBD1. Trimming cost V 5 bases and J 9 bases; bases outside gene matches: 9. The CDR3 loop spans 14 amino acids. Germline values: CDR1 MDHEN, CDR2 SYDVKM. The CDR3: CASSPGQGSRPQHF. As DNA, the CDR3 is TGTGCCAGCAGTCCCGGACAGGGATCACGGCCCCAGCATTTT. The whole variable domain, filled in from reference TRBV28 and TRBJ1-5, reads DVKVTQSSRYLVKRTGEKVFLECVQDMDHENMFWYRQDPGLGLRLIYFSYDVKMKEKGDIPEGYSVSREKKERFSLILESASTNQTSMYLCASSPGQGSRPQHFGDGTRLSIL.

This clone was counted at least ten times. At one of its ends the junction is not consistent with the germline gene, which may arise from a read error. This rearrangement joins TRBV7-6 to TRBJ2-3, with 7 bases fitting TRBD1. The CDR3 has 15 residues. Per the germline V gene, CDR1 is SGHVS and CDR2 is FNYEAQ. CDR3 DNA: TGTGCCAGCACCTTAGGGGGCGCAAGCACAGATACGCAGTATTTT. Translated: CASTLGGASTDTQYF.

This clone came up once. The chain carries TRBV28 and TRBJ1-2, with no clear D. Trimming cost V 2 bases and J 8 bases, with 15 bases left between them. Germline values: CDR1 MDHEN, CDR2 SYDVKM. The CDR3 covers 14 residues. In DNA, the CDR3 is TGTGCCAGCAGTTTACTCGTCCGGACTCGGGGCTACACCTTC. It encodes CASSLLVRTRGYTF.

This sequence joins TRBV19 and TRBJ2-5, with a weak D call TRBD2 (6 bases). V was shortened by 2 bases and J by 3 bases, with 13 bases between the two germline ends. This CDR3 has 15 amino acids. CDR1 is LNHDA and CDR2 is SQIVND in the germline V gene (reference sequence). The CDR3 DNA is TGTGCCAGTAGTATAATCCCCGGAGGGAAAGAGACCCAGTACTTC. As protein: CASSIIPGGKETQYF.

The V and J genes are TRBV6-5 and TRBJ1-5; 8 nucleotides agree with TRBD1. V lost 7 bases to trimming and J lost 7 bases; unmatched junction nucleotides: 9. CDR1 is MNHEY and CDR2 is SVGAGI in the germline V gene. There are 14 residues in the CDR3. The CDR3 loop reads CASTIGQGGQPQHF. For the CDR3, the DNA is TGTGCCAGCACCATTGGACAGGGCGGACAGCCCCAGCATTTT.

CDR3 region: CASRSGLAGVADTQYF. CDR3 coding DNA: TGTGCCAGCAGATCTGGACTAGCGGGGGTAGCGGATACGCAGTATTTT. The chain carries TRBV3-1 (or the pseudogene TRBV3-2) and TRBJ2-3, with TRBD2 matching 13 bases. The CDR3 has 16 residues. The trim removed 6 bases at V and 6 bases at J, leaving 9 bases unmatched. Looked up from germline, CDR1 is LGHDT and CDR2 is YNNKEL (reference sequence).

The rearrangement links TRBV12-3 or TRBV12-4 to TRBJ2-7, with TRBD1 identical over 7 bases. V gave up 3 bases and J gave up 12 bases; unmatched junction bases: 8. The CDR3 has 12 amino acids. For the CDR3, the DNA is TGTGCCAGCAGTTTCAGGACAGGACAACCGTACTTC. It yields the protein CASSFRTGQPYF.

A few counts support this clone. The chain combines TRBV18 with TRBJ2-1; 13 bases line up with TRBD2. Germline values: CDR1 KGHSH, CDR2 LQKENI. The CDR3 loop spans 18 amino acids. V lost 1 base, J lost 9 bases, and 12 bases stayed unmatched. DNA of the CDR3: TGTGCCAGCTCACCACTCCCCCGGACTAGCGGGAGTCTTCCTGAGCAGTTCTTC. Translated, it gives CASSPLPRTSGSLPEQFF.

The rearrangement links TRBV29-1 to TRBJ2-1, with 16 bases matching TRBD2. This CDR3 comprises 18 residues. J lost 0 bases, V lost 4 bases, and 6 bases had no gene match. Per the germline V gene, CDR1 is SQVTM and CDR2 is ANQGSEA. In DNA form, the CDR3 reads TGCAGCGTTGGACCGGGACTAGCGGGAGGGACCTCCTACAATGAGCAGTTCTTC. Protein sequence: CSVGPGLAGGTSYNEQFF.

CDR3 nucleotide sequence: TGTGCCACCAGTGACCCAGACTACGGGAACTACAATGAGCAGTTCTTC. Translating it yields CATSDPDYGNYNEQFF. The J gene is TRBJ2-1, the V gene TRBV24-1; tentative D call: TRBD2 (5 bases). Trimming left V 4 bases short and J 3 bases short, with 15 bases between. This CDR3 comprises 16 residues. Per the germline V gene, CDR1 is KGHDR and CDR2 is SFDVKD.

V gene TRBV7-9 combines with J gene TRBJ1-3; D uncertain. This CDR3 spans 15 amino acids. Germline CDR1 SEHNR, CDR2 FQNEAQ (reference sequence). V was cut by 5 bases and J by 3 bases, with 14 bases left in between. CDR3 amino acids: CASSLSGGDGNTIYF. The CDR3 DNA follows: TGTGCCAGCAGCCTCTCAGGAGGAGATGGAAACACCATATATTTT.